This record covers a single T cell receptor beta chain. What it recognizes is unknown. The data were taken from a study of beta chain features in type 1 diabetes. About the research overall: Patients looked much like healthy donors when it came to age, gender and cell yields. Findings and caveats of the study: Comparison showed that naive, central memory and Treg TCRB repertoires appeared more similar among patients than among healthy donors. Among patients with Type 1 diabetes, TCRB CDR3s were moderately but significantly shorter in every one of the four CD4+ subsets.

Trimming shortened V by 4 bases and J by 8 bases, and 11 bases separated the two germline ends. Germline values: CDR1 LNHNV, CDR2 YYDKDF (reference sequence). This CDR3 is built from 13 residues. Reverse transcription of all isolated RNA meant that expressed TCRB transcripts were sequenced. Clones were sequenced by immunoSEQ multiplex PCR, and TCRdb holds only the in-frame ones, with some missing. This table holds hundreds of thousands of clones, around 9.3% found once. The receptor's source is a man aged 30 to 45 with type 1 diabetes. The J gene is TRBJ2-2, the V gene TRBV15; no reliable D call. Sequenced sample: central memory CD4+ T cells from blood. This chain's CDR3 is CATSTPPPGELFF. CDR3 in DNA: TGTGCCACCAGCACCCCCCCTCCGGGGGAGCTGTTTTTT.